A selection of T cell receptor beta chains follows, all from one sample in a study of Graves' ophthalmopathy and Graves' hyperthyroidism. TCRdb reanalysed the multiplex PCR reads using MiXCR and keeps one entry per CDR3 protein. The sample shows about 410,000 distinct CDR3 sequences, around 20% of them seen only once. Sequencing used peripheral blood. The origin of the receptors is a woman younger than 35 with Graves' ophthalmopathy. Each CDR3 is given with its conserved first and last residue. The D gene is left open where the match is weak. Size values are once, few and many counts, or a class for expanded clones, and some rows have none.

D,J,size,V,CDR3,DNA
-,TRBJ1-5,many,TRBV28,CASSLGGPQPQHF,TGTGCCAGCAGTTTAGGGGGACCTCAGCCCCAGCATTTT
TRBD1,TRBJ2-7,many,TRBV5-1,CASSLSGQGMREQYF,TGCGCCAGCAGCTTGTCGGGACAGGGGATGAGAGAGCAGTACTTC
TRBD2,TRBJ2-7,many,TRBV20-1,CSARMTSGRSYEQYF,TGCAGTGCTAGAATGACTAGCGGGAGGTCCTACGAGCAGTACTTC
-,TRBJ1-5,many,TRBV28,CASSLFSQPQHF,TGTGCCAGCAGTTTATTCAGCCAGCCCCAGCATTTT
-,TRBJ1-5,many,TRBV6-1,CASSEGQIQPQHF,TGTGCCAGCAGTGAGGGTCAGATTCAGCCCCAGCATTTT
TRBD1,TRBJ2-7,many,TRBV19,CASAGGEGYEQYF,TGTGCCAGTGCAGGGGGTGAAGGCTACGAGCAGTACTTC
-,TRBJ2-5,-,TRBV7-2,CASRGGEGTQYF,TGTGCCAGCAGAGGGGGGGAGGGGACCCAGTACTTC
-,TRBJ1-6,many,TRBV28,CASSISRRTPSPLHF,TGTGCCAGCAGCATTTCCAGGCGTACACCATCACCCCTCCACTTT
-,TRBJ1-3,many,TRBV6-2/TRBV6-3,CASRTGEAGDTIYF,TGTGCCAGCAGGACAGGTGAAGCCGGAGACACCATATATTTT
TRBD2,TRBJ2-5,many,TRBV9,CASSELAGDEETQYF,TGTGCCAGCAGCGAACTAGCGGGAGACGAAGAGACCCAGTACTTC
-,TRBJ1-1,few,TRBV12-3/TRBV12-4,CASTLTGSGGTEAFF,TGTGCCAGCACCCTGACGGGGTCTGGGGGGACTGAAGCTTTCTTT